Listed here are 12 T cell receptor beta chains from one sample, sequenced in a study of blood T cell repertoires in COVID-19. Libraries were prepared by immunoSEQ multiplex PCR; TCRdb keeps only in-frame clonotypes and omits some of them. The repertoire holds more than 350,000 clones, with about 88% as singletons. Specimen: PBMCs or T cells enriched from blood (not recorded which). The receptors come from a young woman who had been exposed to COVID-19.

V usage is TRBV4-3 and J usage is TRBJ1-4; 8 positions agree with TRBD1. Trimming at V came to 1 base and at J to 8 bases, leaving 12 bases not matched to a gene. The CDR3 sequence is 17 residues long. Germline V gene sequence: CDR1 LGHNA, CDR2 YSLEER. The CDR3 DNA is TGCGCCAGCAGCCAAGGGACAACCCCAGGGGGCGTAGAAAAACTGTTTTTT. Encoded protein: CASSQGTTPGGVEKLFF.

This chain joins TRBV7-6 and TRBJ1-5, with D unclear. The CDR3 has 15 amino acids. V gave up 0 bases and J gave up 3 bases, with 9 bases separating them. Germline CDR1 is SGHVS and CDR2 is FNYEAQ. CDR3 nucleotides: TGTGCCAGCAGCTTAGCGGCAGGCCCCAATCAGCCCCAGCATTTT. Protein sequence: CASSLAAGPNQPQHF.

V gene TRBV6-2 or TRBV6-3 combines with J gene TRBJ2-7, with 12 bases matching TRBD2. Unmatched junction bases numbered 6, after V lost 3 bases and J lost 6 bases. Germline CDR1 is MNHEY and CDR2 is SVGEGT. There are 15 residues in the CDR3. The CDR3 loop is CASSYGLAGTSEQYF. CDR3 bases: TGTGCCAGCAGTTATGGACTAGCGGGGACCAGCGAGCAGTACTTC.

The gene calls are TRBV10-2 and TRBJ1-1; 10 nucleotides agree with TRBD1. Germline values: CDR1 WSHSY, CDR2 SAAADI. V lost 6 bases, J lost 4 bases, and 8 bases stayed unmatched. This CDR3 contains 15 residues. CDR3 sequence (DNA): TGCGCCAGCAGGGAAACCGGGACAGGGGTCACTGAAGCTTTCTTT. Translated: CASRETGTGVTEAFF.

The V gene is TRBV7-8, the J gene TRBJ2-3, with 10 bases lining up with TRBD2. Germline trimming cut 5 bases from V and 2 bases from J; bases unmatched to any gene: 7. The germline CDR1 and CDR2 sequences are SGHVS and FQNEAQ. The CDR3 contains 16 residues. The CDR3 DNA reads as TGTGCCAGCAGCCCCCTAGCGGGAGAAACCACAGATACGCAGTATTTT. This sequence encodes CASSPLAGETTDTQYF.

The chain links TRBV28 to TRBJ1-2; unclear D gene. V was trimmed by 7 bases and J by 8 bases, leaving 11 bases between them. The germline V gene has CDR1 MDHEN and CDR2 SYDVKM. The CDR3 is 11 amino acids. Here the CDR3 reads CASMAGNGYTF. The CDR3 DNA sequence: TGTGCCAGCATGGCCGGGAACGGCTACACCTTC.

The chain has TRBV11-3 and TRBJ2-1; the match to TRBD2 covers 10 bases. Trimming removed 4 bases from V and 4 bases from J; junction bases left unmatched: 4. The V gene's germline CDR1 is SGHNT and CDR2 YENEEA. The CDR3 has 15 amino acids. CDR3 nucleotides: TGTGCCAGCAGCTCCGGGACTAGCGTTTACAATGAGCAGTTCTTC. Translating gives CASSSGTSVYNEQFF.

This clone was found once. V gene TRBV6-2 or TRBV6-3 combines with J gene TRBJ2-1; D is uncertain. The CDR3 runs to 11 residues. The V end lost 2 bases, the J end lost 7 bases, and 3 bases lay between the germline ends. Germline V gene lookup returns CDR1 MNHEY and CDR2 SVGEGT. The CDR3 sequence: CASSYANEQFF. CDR3 nucleotides: TGTGCCAGCAGTTACGCGAATGAGCAGTTCTTC.

A remark on this clone: At one boundary the junction diverges from the germline segment, which might be a read error. V usage is TRBV3-1 (or the pseudogene TRBV3-2) and J usage is TRBJ2-7, with 8 bases matching TRBD2. The CDR3 covers 12 residues. The V gene's germline CDR1 is LGHDT and CDR2 YNNKEL (reference sequence). The CDR3 sequence: CASSQHGGGLGF. The DNA of the CDR3 is TGTGCCAGCAGCCAACACGGGGGGGGCCTGGGCTTC.

CDR3 amino acids: CASSEGGRGYTF. CDR3 coding DNA: TGTGCCAGCAGTGAGGGCGGGAGGGGCTACACCTTC. The chain uses TRBV2 and TRBJ1-2; D is unresolved. The CDR3 runs to 12 residues. Trimming took off 3 bases at V and 8 bases at J, with 10 bases between the two ends. The germline gives CDR1 SNHLY, CDR2 FYNNEI.

The chain carries TRBV4-2 and TRBJ2-1, with 10 bases identical to TRBD1. Looked up from germline, CDR1 is LGHNA and CDR2 is YNFKEQ. With 1 base clipped from V and 3 bases from J, the junction kept 3 bases outside the gene matches. This CDR3 comprises 16 residues. CDR3 nucleotides: TGTGCCAGCAGCCAAGTGGGACAGGGGATCTACAATGAGCAGTTCTTC. This codes for CASSQVGQGIYNEQFF.

The sample holds a few counts of this clone. The gene calls are TRBV3-1 (or the pseudogene TRBV3-2) and TRBJ2-5, with TRBD1 as a possible D gene (6 bases). Germline loops: CDR1 LGHDT, CDR2 YNNKEL (reference sequence). The CDR3 runs to 14 residues. With 1 base removed from V and 9 bases from J, the gap between germline ends came to 15 bases. In DNA form, the CDR3 reads TGTGCCAGCAGCCAAGCACGGTCATCAGGGGCCCAGTACTTC. Its translation: CASSQARSSGAQYF.